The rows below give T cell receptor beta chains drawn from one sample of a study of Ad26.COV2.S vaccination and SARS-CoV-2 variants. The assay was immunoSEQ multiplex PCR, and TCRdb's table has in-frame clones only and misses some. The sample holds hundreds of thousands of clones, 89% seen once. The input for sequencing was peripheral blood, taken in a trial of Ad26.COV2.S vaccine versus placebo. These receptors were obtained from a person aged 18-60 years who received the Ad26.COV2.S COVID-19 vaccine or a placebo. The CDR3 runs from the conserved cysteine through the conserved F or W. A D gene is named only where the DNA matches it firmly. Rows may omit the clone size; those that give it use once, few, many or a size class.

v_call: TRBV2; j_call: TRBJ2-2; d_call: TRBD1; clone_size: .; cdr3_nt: TGTGCCAGCAGTGAACCTGAAGACAGGGCCACCGGGGAGCTGTTTTTT; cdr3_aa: CASSEPEDRATGELFF
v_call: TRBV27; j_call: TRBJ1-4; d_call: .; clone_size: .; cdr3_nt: TGTGCCAGCAGTTTCGTGGCGAATGAAAAACTGTTTTTT; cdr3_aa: CASSFVANEKLFF
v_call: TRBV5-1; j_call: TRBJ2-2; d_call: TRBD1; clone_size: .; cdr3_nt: TGCGCCAGCAGGAGGACAGGGGGCGACACCGGGGAGCTGTTTTTT; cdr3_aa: CASRRTGGDTGELFF
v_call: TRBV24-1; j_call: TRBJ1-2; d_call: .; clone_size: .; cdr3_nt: TGTGCCACCAGTGGCCCCGAGGGTAGGACCGGGACGAACTATGGCTACACCTTC; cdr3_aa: CATSGPEGRTGTNYGYTF
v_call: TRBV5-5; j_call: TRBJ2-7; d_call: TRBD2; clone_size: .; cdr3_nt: TGTGCCAGCAGCTCGACGGGGGGGAACTACGAGCAGTACTTC; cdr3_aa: CASSSTGGNYEQYF
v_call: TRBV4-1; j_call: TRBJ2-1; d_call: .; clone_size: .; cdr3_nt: TGCGCCAGCAGCCAAGTGGTGGGGCCGATCAGAAATGAGCAGTTCTTC; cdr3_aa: CASSQVVGPIRNEQFF
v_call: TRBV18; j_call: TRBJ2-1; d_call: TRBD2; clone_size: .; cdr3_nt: TGTGCCAGCTCACCAGTCAGCGGGAGGGCAGGGGAGCAGTTCTTC; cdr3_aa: CASSPVSGRAGEQFF
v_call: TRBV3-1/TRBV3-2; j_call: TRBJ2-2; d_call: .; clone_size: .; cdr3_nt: TGTGCCAGCAGCCTCACGGGGACTACCGGGGAGCTGTTTTTT; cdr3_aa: CASSLTGTTGELFF
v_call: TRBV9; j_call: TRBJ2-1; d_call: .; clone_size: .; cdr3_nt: TGTGCCAGCAGCGTAGTAGGGTCCAATGAGCAGTTCTTC; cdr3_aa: CASSVVGSNEQFF
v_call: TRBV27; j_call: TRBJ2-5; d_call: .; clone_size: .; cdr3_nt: TGTGCCAGCAGTTTGACAGCCGACCAAGAGACCCAGTACTTC; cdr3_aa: CASSLTADQETQYF
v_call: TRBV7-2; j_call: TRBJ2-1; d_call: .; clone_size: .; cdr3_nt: TGTGCCAGCAGCTTAAGCAGGGATAATGAGCAGTTCTTC; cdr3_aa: CASSLSRDNEQFF
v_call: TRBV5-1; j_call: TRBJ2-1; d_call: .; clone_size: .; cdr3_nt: TGCGCCAGCAGCCCCCGCGGGCGGTCCTACAATGAGCAGTTCTTC; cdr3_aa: CASSPRGRSYNEQFF
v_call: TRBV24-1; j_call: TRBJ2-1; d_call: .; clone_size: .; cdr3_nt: TGTGCCACCAGTGAGCGAGGGGCAGGGCTGTGGAATGAGCAGTTCTTC; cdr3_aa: CATSERGAGLWNEQFF
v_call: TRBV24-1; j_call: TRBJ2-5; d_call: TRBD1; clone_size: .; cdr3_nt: TGTGCCACCAGTGATCCGACAGGGGACCAAGAGACCCAGTACTTC; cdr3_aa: CATSDPTGDQETQYF
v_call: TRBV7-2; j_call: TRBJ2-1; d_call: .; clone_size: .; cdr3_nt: TGTGCCAGCAGCTTAATTGTGGGGTATCCCCCTTACAATGAGCAGTTCTTC; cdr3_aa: CASSLIVGYPPYNEQFF
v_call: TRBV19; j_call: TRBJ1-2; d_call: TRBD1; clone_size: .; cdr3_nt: TGTGCCAGTACGAGGGGGCTCGGCTATGGCTACACCTTC; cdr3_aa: CASTRGLGYGYTF
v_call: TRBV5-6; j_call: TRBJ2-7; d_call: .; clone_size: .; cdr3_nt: TGTGCCAGCACCTGGTCTGGGCGGTACGAGCAGTACTTC; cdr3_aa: CASTWSGRYEQYF
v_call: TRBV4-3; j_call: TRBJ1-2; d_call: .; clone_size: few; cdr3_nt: TGCGCCAGCAGCCAAGAGTGGGCTCAGGCCCTCTATGGCTACACCTTC; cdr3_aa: CASSQEWAQALYGYTF
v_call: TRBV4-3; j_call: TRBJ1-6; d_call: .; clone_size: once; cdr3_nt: TGCGCCAGCAGCCAATCGGGGATCTCCTATAATTCACCCCTCCACTTT; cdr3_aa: CASSQSGISYNSPLHF
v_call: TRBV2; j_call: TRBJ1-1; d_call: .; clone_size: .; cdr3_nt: TGTGCTCGGACCTTCGAGGGGGGAGGAACTGAAGCTTTCTTT; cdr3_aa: CARTFEGGGTEAFF
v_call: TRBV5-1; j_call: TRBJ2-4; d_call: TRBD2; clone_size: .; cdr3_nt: TGCGCCAGCAGCGCCAGAACGGGAGGAAACATTCAGTACTTC; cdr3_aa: CASSARTGGNIQYF
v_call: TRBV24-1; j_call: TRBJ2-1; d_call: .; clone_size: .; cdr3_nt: TGTGCCACCAGTGATCTCGACAGACGTGAGCAGTTCTTC; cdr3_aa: CATSDLDRREQFF
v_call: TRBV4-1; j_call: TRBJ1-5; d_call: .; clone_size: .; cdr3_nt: TGCGCCAGCAGCCAAGGGGCGGCGAGGGGCAATCAGCCCCAGCATTTT; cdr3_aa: CASSQGAARGNQPQHF
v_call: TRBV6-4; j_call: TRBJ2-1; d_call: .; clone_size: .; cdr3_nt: TGTGCCAGCAGTGACGGCGGGTCCTACAATGAGCAGTTCTTC; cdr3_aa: CASSDGGSYNEQFF
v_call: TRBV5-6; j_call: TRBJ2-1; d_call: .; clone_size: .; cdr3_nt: TGTGCCAGCAGCCTCGGACTGACCTCCTACAATGAGCAGTTCTTC; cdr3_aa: CASSLGLTSYNEQFF
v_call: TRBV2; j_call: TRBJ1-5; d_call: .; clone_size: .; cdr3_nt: TGTGCCAGCAGGCAGGGGTTTTATAGCAATCAGCCCCAGCATTTT; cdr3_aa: CASRQGFYSNQPQHF
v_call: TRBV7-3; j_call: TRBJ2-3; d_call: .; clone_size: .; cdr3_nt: TGTGCCAGCAGCCCAAGCCCTAGCCGCCCAGATACGCAGTATTTT; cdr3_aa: CASSPSPSRPDTQYF
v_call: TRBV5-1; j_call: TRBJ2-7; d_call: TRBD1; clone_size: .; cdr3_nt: TGCGCCAGCAGTGTGGGACAGTACGAGCAGTACTTC; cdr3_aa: CASSVGQYEQYF
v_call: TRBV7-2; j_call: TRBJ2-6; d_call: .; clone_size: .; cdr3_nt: TGTGCCAGCAGCTTCGGACGGCACTATTTGGGGGCCAACGTCCTGACTTTC; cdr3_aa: CASSFGRHYLGANVLTF
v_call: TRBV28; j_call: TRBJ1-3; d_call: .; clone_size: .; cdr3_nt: TGTGCCAGCAGTTTTGGGCAGCGAAACACCATATATTTT; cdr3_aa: CASSFGQRNTIYF
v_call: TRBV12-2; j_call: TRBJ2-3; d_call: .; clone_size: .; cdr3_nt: TGTGCAAGTCGCTTAGCGCCTCCCGGAGCCGGGACTAGCGGGAGGACCAGCACAGATACGCAGTATTTT; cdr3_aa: CASRLAPPGAGTSGRTSTDTQYF
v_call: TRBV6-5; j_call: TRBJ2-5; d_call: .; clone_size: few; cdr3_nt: TGTGCCAGCAGTTACTCGAGGGCCCAAGAGACCCAGTACTTC; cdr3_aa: CASSYSRAQETQYF
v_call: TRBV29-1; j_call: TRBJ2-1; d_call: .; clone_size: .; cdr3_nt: TGCAGCGTTGCCGGGACCCAAGGCAGGGGGGGCTACAATGAGCAGTTCTTC; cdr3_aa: CSVAGTQGRGGYNEQFF
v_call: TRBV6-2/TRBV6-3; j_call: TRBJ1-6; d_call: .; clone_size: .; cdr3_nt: TGTGCCAGCAGCTATCGAAGGGGTGATAATTCACCCCTCCACTTT; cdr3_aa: CASSYRRGDNSPLHF
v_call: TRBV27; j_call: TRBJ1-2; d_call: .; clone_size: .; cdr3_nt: TGTGCCAGCAGTTGGTCAGGGGCCTATGGCTACACCTTC; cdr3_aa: CASSWSGAYGYTF
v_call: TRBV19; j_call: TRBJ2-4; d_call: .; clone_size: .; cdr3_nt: TGTGCCAGTAGTATAGGGGCGGGGACGGACATTCAGTACTTC; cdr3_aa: CASSIGAGTDIQYF
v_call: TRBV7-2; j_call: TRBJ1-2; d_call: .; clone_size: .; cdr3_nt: TGTGCCAGCAGCTTAGGAGTCTATGGCTACACCTTC; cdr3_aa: CASSLGVYGYTF
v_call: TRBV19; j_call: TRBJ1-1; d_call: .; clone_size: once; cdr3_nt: TGTGCCAGTAGTACGGACGGTGAAAGCACTGAAGCTTTCTTT; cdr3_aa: CASSTDGESTEAFF
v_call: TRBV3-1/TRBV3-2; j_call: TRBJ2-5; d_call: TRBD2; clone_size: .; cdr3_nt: TGTGCCAGCAGCCGCGGGGGAAGGACGCAGGGAGAGACCCAGTACTTC; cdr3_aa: CASSRGGRTQGETQYF
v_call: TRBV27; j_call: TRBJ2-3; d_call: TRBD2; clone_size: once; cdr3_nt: TGTGCCAGCGCTAGCGGGGGGGTTGTTGCAGATACGCAGTATTTT; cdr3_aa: CASASGGVVADTQYF
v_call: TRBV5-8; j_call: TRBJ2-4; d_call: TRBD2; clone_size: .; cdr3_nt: TGTGCCAGCAGCTTGTTAGCGGGGGTCGGGAGGATTCAGTACTTC; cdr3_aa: CASSLLAGVGRIQYF
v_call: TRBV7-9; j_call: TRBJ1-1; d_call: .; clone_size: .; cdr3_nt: TGTGCCAGCATGCTAACGGACCTGCGGGCTTTCTTT; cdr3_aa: CASMLTDLRAFF
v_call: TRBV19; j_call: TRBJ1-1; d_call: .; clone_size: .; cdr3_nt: TGTGCCAGTCGGGGGGAGCACACTGAAGCTTTCTTT; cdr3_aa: CASRGEHTEAFF
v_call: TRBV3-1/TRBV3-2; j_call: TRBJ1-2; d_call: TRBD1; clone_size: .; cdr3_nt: TGTGCCAGCAGCAGTCAGGGGGTCGCGGGCGGCTATGGCTACACCTTC; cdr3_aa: CASSSQGVAGGYGYTF
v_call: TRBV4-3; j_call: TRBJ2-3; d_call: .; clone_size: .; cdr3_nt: TGCGCCAGCAGCCCCCGAGGAGGGAGCGCAGATACGCAGTATTTT; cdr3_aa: CASSPRGGSADTQYF
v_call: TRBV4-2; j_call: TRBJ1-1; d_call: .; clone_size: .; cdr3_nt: TGTGCCAGCAGCCAAGATCACACAAACACTGAAGCTTTCTTT; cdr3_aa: CASSQDHTNTEAFF
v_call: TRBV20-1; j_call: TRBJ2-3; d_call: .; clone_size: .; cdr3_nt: TGCAGTGCTAGAGTCGGGAATACGCAGTATTTT; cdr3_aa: CSARVGNTQYF
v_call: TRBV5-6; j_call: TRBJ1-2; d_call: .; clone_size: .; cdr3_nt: TGTGCCAGCAGCTTTCAGGCAAACGTCTACACCTTC; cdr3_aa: CASSFQANVYTF
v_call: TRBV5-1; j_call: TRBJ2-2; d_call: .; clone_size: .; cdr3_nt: TGCGCCAGCAGCTTGGGGCTAGAAACCGGGGAGCTGTTTTTT; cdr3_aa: CASSLGLETGELFF
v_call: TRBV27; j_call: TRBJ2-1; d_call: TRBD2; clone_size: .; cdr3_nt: TGTGCCAGCAGTTGGGGGGGGGCCTACAATGAGCAGTTCTTC; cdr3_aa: CASSWGGAYNEQFF
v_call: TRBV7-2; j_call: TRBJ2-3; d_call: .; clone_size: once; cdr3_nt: TGTGCCAGCAGCTTAGGAGACAGATACACAGATACGCAGTATTTT; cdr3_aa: CASSLGDRYTDTQYF
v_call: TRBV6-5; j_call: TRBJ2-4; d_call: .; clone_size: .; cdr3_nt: TGTGCCATCTTGACGGCAGCCAAAAACATTCAGTACTTC; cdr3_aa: CAILTAAKNIQYF
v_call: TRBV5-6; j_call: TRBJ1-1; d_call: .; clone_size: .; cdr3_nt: TGTGCCAGCAGCTTGGTCAGGGTTAACACTGAAGCTTTCTTT; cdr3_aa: CASSLVRVNTEAFF
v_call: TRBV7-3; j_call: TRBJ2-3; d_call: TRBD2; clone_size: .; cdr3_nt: TGTGCCAGCAGTCCATGGGGGGGTGCGGGCACAGATACGCAGTATTTT; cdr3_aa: CASSPWGGAGTDTQYF
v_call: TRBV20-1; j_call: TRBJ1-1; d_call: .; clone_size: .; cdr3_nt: TGCAGTGCTAGTAGGATGAGCGCTGAAGCTTTCTTT; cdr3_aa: CSASRMSAEAFF
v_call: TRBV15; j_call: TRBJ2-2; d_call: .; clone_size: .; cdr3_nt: TGTGCCACCAGCAGGCTCAATCTTAAGGGGGTCGCGAACACCGGGGAGCTGTTTTTT; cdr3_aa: CATSRLNLKGVANTGELFF